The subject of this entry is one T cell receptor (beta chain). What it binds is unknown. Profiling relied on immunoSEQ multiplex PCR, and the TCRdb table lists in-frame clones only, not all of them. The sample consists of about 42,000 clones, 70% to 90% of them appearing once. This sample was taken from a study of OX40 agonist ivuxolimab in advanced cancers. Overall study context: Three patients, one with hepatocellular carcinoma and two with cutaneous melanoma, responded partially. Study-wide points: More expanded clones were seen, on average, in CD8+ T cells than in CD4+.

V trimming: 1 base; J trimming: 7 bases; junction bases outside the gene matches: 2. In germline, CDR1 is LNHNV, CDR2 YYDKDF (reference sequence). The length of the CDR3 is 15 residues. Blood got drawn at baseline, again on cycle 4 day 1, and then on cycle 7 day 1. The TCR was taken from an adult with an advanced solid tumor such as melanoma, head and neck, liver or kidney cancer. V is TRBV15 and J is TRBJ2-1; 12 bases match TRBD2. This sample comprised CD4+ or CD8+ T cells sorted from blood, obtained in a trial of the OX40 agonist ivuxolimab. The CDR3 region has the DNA TGTGCCACCAGCAGAGCGACTAGCGGGAGAAATGAGCAGTTCTTC. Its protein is CATSRATSGRNEQFF.